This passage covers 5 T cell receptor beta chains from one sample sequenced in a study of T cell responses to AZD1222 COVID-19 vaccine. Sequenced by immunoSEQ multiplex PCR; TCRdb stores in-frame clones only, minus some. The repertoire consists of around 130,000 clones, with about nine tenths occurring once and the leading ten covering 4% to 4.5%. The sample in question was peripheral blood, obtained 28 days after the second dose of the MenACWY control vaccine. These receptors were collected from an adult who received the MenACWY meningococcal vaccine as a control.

The CDR3 DNA follows: TGCAGCGTTGTTCAGGGGACGTATGGCTACACCTTC. It specifies CSVVQGTYGYTF. The chain links TRBV29-1 to TRBJ1-2; D possibly corresponds to TRBD1 (6 bases). Germline assignment: CDR1 SQVTM and CDR2 ANQGSEA. V was trimmed by 4 bases and J by 5 bases, leaving 11 bases between them. The CDR3 consists of 12 residues. Filled out from reference TRBV29-1 and TRBJ1-2, the complete variable domain reads SAVISQKPSRDICQRGTSLTIQCQVDSQVTMMFWYRQQPGQSLTLIATANQGSEATYESGFVIDKFPISRPNLTFSTLTVSNMSPEDSSIYLCSVVQGTYGYTFGSGTRLTVV.

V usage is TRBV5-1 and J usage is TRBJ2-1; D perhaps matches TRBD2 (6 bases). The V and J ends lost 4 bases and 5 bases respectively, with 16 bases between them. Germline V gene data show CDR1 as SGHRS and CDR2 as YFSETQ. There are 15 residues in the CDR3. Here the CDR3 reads CASSGGNGIHNEQFF. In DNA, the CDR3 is TGCGCCAGCAGCGGGGGGAACGGCATCCACAATGAGCAGTTCTTC.

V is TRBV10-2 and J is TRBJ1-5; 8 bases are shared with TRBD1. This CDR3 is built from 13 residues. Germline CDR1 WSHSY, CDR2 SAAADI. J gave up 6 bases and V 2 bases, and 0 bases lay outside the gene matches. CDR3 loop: CASSEDRGQPQHF. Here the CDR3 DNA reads TGCGCCAGCAGTGAGGACAGGGGTCAGCCCCAGCATTTT.

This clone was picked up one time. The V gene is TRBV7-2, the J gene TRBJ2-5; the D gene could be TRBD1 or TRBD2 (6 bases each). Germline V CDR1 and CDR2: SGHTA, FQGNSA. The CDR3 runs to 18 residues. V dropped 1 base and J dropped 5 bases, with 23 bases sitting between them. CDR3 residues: CASSLVPSAGAIGETQYF. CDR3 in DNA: TGTGCCAGCAGCTTAGTCCCTAGCGCAGGGGCTATTGGGGAGACCCAGTACTTC.

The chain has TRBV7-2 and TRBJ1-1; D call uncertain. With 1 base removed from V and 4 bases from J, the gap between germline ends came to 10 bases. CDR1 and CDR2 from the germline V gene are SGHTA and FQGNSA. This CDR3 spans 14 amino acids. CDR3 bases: TGTGCCAGCAGCTTAGTACATACAAGCACTGAAGCTTTCTTT. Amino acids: CASSLVHTSTEAFF. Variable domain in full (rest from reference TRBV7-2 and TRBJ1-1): GAGVSQSPSNKVTEKGKDVELRCDPISGHTALYWYRQSLGQGLEFLIYFQGNSAPDKSGLPSDRFSAERTGGSVSTLTIQRTQQEDSAVYLCASSLVHTSTEAFFGQGTRLTVV.